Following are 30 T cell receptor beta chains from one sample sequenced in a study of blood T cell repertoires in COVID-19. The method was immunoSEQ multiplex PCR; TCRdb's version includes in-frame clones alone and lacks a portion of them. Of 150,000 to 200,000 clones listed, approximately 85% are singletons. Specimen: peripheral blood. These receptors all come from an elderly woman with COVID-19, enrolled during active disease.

The CDR3 here is CASSYRGGHEQYF. The CDR3 nucleotides read TGTGCCAGCAGTTATAGGGGAGGGCACGAGCAGTACTTC. The chain combines TRBV6-5 with TRBJ2-7; 7 bases are shared with TRBD2. The J segment lost 5 bases and the V segment lost 3 bases, leaving 4 bases of the junction unmatched. This CDR3 contains 13 residues. Germline lookup yields CDR1 MNHEY and CDR2 SVGAGI.

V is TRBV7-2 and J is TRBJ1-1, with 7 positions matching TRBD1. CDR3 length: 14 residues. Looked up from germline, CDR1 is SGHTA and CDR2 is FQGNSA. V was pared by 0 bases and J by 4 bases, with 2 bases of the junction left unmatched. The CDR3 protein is CASSLATGRTEAFF. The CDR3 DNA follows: TGTGCCAGCAGCTTAGCGACAGGGCGCACTGAAGCTTTCTTT.

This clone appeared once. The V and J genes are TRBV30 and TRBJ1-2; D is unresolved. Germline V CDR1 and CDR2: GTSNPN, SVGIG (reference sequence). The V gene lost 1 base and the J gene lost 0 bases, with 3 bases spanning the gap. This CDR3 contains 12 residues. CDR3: CAWSAANYGYTF. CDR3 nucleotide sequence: TGTGCCTGGAGTGCAGCTAACTATGGCTACACCTTC.

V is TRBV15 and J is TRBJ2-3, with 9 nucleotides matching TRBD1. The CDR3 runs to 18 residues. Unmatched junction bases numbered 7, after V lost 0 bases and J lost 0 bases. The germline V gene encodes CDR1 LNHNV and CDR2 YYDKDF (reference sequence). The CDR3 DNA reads TGTGCCACCAGCAGAGATTTCCCCGGGACAGGGAGCACAGATACGCAGTATTTT. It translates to CATSRDFPGTGSTDTQYF.

The CDR3 is CASSPFGTGLNQPQHF. CDR3 nucleotides: TGTGCCAGCTCACCATTCGGGACAGGGCTCAATCAGCCCCAGCATTTT. The V call is TRBV18, the J call TRBJ1-5; 9 bases map to TRBD1. The CDR3 runs 16 residues. V lost 2 bases to trimming and J lost 3 bases; unmatched junction nucleotides: 5. Per the germline V gene, CDR1 is KGHSH and CDR2 is LQKENI.

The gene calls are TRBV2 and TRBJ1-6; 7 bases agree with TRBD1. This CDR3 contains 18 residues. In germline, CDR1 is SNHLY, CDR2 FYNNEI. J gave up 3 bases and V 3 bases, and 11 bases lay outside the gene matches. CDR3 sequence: CASSENRGHSFYNSPLHF. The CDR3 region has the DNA TGTGCCAGCAGTGAGAACAGGGGTCATTCCTTCTATAATTCACCCCTCCACTTT.

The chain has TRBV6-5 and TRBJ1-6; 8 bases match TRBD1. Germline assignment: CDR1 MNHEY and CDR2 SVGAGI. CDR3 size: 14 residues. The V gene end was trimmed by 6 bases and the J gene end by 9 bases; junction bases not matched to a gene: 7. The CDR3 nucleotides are TGTGCCAGCAGACCAACAGGGGGTTCTTCACCCCTCCACTTT. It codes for CASRPTGGSSPLHF.

CDR3 sequence (DNA): TGTGCCAGCAGCTATCGACAGAAGTACCAAGAGACCCAGTACTTC. Its translation: CASSYRQKYQETQYF. The chain employs TRBV7-9 and TRBJ2-5; a weak D match, TRBD1 (5 bases). The germline CDR1 and CDR2 sequences are SEHNR and FQNEAQ (reference sequence). Trimming removed 4 bases at V and 0 bases at J, with 12 bases between. The CDR3 loop spans 15 amino acids.

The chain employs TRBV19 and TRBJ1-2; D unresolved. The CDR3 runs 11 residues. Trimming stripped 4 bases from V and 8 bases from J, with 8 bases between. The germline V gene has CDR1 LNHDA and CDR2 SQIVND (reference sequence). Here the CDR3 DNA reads TGTGCCAGTAGTACTCCCGGGGGCTACACCTTC. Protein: CASSTPGGYTF.

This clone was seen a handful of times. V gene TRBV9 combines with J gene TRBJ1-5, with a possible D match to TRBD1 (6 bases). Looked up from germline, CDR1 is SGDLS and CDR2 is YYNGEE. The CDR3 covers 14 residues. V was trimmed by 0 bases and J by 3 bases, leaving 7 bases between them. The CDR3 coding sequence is TGTGCCAGCAGCGTAGCAGGGGCCAATCAGCCCCAGCATTTT. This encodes CASSVAGANQPQHF.

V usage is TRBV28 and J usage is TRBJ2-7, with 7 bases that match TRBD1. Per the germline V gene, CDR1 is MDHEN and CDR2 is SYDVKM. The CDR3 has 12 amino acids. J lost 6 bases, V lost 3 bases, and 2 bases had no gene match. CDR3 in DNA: TGTGCCAGCAGTTTGAACAGGGGCGAGCAGTACTTC. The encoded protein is CASSLNRGEQYF. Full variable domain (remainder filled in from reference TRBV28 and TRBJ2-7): DVKVTQSSRYLVKRTGEKVFLECVQDMDHENMFWYRQDPGLGLRLIYFSYDVKMKEKGDIPEGYSVSREKKERFSLILESASTNQTSMYLCASSLNRGEQYFGPGTRLTVT.

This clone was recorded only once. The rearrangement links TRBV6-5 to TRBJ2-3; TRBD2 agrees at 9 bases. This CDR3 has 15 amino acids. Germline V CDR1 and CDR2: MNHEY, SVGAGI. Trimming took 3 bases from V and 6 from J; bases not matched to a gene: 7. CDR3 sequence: CASSYGPSGADTQYF. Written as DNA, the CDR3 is TGTGCCAGCAGTTATGGACCTAGCGGGGCCGATACGCAGTATTTT.

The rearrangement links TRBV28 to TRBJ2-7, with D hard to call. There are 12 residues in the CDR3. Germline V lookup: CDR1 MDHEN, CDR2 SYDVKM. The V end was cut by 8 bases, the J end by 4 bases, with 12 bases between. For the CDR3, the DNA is TGTGCCAGCGCTTTAGAGGAGTACGAGCAGTACTTC. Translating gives CASALEEYEQYF. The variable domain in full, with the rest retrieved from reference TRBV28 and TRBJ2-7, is DVKVTQSSRYLVKRTGEKVFLECVQDMDHENMFWYRQDPGLGLRLIYFSYDVKMKEKGDIPEGYSVSREKKERFSLILESASTNQTSMYLCASALEEYEQYFGPGTRLTVT.

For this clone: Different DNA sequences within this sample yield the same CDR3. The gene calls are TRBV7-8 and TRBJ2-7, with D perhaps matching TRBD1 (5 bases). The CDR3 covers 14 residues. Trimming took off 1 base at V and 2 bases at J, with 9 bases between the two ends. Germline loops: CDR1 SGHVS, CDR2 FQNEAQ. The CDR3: CASSLVPGPYEQYF. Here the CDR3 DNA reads TGTGCCAGCAGCTTAGTCCCAGGGCCCTACGAGCAGTACTTC.

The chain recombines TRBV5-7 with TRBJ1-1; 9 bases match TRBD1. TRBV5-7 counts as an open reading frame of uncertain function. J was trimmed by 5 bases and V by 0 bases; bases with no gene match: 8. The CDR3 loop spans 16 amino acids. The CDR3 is CASSLGTGESSTEAFF. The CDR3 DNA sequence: TGTGCCAGCAGCTTGGGGACAGGGGAGAGTTCGACTGAAGCTTTCTTT.

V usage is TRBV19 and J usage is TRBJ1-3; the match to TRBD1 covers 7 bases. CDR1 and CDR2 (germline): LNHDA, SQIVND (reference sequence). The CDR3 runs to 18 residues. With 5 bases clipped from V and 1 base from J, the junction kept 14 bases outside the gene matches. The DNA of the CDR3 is TGTGCCAGTAGTGTTGGACAGGCCCGGCTCAGATCTGGAAACACCATATATTTT. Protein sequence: CASSVGQARLRSGNTIYF.

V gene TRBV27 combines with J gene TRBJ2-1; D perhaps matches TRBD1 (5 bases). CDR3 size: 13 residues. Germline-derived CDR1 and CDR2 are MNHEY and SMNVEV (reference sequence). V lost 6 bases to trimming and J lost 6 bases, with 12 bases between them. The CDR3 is CASRPQGANEQFF. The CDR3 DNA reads TGTGCCAGCAGGCCCCAGGGTGCCAATGAGCAGTTCTTC.

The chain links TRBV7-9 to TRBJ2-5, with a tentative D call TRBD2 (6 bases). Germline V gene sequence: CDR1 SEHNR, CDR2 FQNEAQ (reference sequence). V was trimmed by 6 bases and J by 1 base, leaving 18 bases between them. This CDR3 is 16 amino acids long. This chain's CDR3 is CASSQTAGRVQETQYF. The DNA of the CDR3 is TGTGCCAGCAGTCAAACGGCGGGACGGGTCCAAGAGACCCAGTACTTC.

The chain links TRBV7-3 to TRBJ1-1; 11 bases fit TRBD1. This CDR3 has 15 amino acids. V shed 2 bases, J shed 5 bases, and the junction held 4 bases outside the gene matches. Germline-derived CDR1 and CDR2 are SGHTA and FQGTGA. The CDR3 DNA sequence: TGTGCCAGCAGCTTACAGGGACAGGGGGGTACTGAAGCTTTCTTT. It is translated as CASSLQGQGGTEAFF.

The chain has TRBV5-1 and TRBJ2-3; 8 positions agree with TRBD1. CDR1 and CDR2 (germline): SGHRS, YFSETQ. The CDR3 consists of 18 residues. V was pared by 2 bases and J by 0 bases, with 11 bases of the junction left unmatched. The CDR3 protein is CASSFQGALAFSTDTQYF. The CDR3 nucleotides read TGCGCCAGCAGCTTTCAGGGGGCCCTTGCGTTTAGCACAGATACGCAGTATTTT.

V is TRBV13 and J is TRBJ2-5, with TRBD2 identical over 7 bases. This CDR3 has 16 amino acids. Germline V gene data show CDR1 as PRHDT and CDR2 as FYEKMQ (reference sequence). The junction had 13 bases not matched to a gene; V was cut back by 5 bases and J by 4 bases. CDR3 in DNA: TGTGCCAGCAGCCCCCATCCCTCGGGGGGACGAGAGACCCAGTACTTC. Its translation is CASSPHPSGGRETQYF.

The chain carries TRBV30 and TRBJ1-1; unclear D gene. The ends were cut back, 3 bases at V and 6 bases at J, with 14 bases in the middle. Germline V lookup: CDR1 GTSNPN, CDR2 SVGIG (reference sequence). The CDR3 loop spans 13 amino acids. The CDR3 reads CAWRAYIEAEAFF. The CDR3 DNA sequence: TGTGCCTGGAGAGCATATATAGAAGCTGAAGCTTTCTTT. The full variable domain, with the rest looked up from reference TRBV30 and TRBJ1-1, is SQTIHQWPATLVQPVGSPLSLECTVEGTSNPNLYWYRQAAGRGLQLLFYSVGIGQISSEVPQNLSASRPQDRQFILSSKKLLLSDSGFYLCAWRAYIEAEAFFGQGTRLTVV.

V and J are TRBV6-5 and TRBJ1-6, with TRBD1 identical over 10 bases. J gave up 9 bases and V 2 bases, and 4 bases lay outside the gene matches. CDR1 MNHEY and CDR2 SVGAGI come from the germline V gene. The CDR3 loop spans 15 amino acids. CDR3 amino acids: CASSYQDRGGSPLHF. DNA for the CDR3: TGTGCCAGCAGTTACCAGGACAGGGGGGGTTCACCCCTCCACTTT.

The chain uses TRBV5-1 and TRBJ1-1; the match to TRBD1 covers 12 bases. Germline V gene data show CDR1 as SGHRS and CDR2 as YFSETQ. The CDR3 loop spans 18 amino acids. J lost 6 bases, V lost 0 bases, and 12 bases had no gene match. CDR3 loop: CASSLVGTGGVARPEAFF. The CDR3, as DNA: TGCGCCAGCAGCTTGGTAGGGACAGGGGGCGTCGCTAGGCCTGAAGCTTTCTTT.

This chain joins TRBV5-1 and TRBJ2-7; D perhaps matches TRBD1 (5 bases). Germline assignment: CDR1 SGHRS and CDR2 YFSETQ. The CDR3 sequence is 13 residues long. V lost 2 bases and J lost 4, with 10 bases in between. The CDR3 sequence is CASSLRGHYEQYF. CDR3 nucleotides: TGCGCCAGCAGCTTAAGGGGCCATTACGAGCAGTACTTC.

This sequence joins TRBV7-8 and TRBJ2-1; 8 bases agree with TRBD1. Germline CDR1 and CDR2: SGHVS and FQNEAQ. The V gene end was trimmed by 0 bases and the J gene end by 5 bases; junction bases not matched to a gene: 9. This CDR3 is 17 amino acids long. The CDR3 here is CASSLALNRGINNEQFF. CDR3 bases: TGTGCCAGCAGCTTAGCGTTAAACAGGGGGATCAACAATGAGCAGTTCTTC.

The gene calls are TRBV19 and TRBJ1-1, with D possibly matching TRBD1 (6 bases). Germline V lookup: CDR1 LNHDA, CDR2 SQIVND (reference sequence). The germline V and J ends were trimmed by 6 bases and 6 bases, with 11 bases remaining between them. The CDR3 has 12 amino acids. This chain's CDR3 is CASRQGPAEAFF. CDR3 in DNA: TGTGCCAGTAGGCAGGGGCCGGCTGAAGCTTTCTTT.

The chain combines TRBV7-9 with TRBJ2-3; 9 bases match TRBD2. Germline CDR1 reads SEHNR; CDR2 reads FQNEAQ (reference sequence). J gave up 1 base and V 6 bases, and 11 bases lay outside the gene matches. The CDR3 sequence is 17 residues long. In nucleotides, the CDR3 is TGTGCCAGCAGATCGGGACTAGCAGCCTCCCGCACAGATACGCAGTATTTT. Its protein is CASRSGLAASRTDTQYF.

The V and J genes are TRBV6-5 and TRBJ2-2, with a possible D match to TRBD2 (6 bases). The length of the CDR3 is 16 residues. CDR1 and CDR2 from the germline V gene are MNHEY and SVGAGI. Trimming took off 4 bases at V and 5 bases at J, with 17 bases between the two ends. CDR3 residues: CASSSLSGRKTGELFF. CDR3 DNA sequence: TGTGCCAGCAGTTCGTTATCAGGGAGGAAAACCGGGGAGCTGTTTTTT.

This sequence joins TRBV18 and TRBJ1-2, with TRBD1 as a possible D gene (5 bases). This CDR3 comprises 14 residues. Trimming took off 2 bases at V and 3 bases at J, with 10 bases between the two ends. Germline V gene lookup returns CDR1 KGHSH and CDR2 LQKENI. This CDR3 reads CASSPIQGHYGYTF. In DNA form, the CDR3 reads TGTGCCAGCTCACCAATTCAGGGTCACTATGGCTACACCTTC.